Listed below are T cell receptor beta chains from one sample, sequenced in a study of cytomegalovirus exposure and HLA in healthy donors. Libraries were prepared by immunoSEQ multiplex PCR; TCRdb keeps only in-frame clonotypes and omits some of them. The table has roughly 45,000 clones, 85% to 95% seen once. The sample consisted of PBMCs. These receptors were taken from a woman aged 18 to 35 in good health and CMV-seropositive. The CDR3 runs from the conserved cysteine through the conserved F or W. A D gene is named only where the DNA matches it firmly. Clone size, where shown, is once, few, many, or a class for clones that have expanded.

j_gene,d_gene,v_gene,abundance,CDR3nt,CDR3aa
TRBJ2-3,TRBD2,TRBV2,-,TGTGCCATCCCAGCGGGAGGTCCTCCGATTTCGCAGTATTTT,CAIPAGGPPISQYF
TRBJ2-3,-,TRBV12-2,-,-,CASRLAYSCGDSWNTQYF
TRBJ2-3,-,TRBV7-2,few,TGTGCCAGCAGCTTAGCGGGAGGTACGGGAACAGATACGCAGTATTTT,CASSLAGGTGTDTQYF
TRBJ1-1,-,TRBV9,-,TGTGCCAGCAGCGCGGGGGGGGCGAACACTGAAGCTTTCTTT,CASSAGGANTEAFF
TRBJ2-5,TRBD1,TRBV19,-,TGTGCCAGTAGTACCACCGGGACAGGGGAAGTGGAGACCCAGTACTTC,CASSTTGTGEVETQYF
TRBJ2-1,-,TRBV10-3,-,TGTGCCATCAGTGTTGAGACAGCCTACTACAATGAGCAGTTCTTC,CAISVETAYYNEQFF
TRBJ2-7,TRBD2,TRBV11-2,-,TGTGCCAGCAGCTCTCCGGGACTACCCTACGAGCAGTACTTC,CASSSPGLPYEQYF
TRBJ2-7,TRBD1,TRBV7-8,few,TGTGCCAGCTCAAGGACAGGGAACTACGAGCAGTACTTC,CASSRTGNYEQYF
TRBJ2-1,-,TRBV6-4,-,TGTGCCAGCAGTGGGCGGGCTAGCTCCTACAATGAGCAGTTCTTC,CASSGRASSYNEQFF
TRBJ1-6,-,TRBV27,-,TGTGCCAGCAGTTTGACAGGCTATAATTCACCCCTCCACTTT,CASSLTGYNSPLHF